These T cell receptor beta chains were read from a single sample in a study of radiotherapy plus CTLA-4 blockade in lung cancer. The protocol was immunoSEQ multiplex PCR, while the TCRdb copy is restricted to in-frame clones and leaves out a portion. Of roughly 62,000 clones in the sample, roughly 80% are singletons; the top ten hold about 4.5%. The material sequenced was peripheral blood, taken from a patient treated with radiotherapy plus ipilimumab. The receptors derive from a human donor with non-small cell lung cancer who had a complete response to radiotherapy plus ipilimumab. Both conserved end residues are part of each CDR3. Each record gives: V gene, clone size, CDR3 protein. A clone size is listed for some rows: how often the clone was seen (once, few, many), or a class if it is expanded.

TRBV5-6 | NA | CASSLMTWGRPYEQYF
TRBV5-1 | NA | CASSPRGGVNEQFF
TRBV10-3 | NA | CAISEGLAKNIQYF
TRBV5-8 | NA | CASSLGTGETGDAGQPQHF
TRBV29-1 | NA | CSVEENRAPYEQYF
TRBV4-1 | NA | CASSQEASGNEQFF
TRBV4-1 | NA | CASSQRLQGKNTGELFF
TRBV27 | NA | CASSLEGGRETQYF
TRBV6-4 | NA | CASSPTGLNTEAFF
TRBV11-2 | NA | CASSLVRGFTEAFF
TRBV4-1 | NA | CASSLAGGASTDTQYF
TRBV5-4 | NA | CASSLDLLGYEQFF
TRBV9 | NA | CASSVTGTAIYGYTF
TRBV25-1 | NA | CASSDAPFGNTIYF
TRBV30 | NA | CAGRTGFGTEAFF
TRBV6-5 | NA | CASNRPNRANTEAFF
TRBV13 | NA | CASSLGEDEADTQYF
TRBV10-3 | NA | CATGLAGNSYNEQFF
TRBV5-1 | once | CASSLDRGVTDTQYF
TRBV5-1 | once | CASSQGQPGGNTIYF
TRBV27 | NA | CASSSRGGGEKLFF
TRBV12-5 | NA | CASGQETQYF
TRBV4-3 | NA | CASSQDSGTANTGELFF
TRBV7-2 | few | CASSSRTENEKLFF
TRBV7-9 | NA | CASSLGGRRANGYTF
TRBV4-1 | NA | CASSRRDNTGELFF
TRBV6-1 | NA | CASCSVAYLVQPQHF
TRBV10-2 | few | CASRGRSTGELFF
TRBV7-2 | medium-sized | CASSWTGNDQPQHF
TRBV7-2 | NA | CASSLENYGYTF
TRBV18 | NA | CASSPPALSGNTIYF
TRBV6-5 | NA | CASSPPTSGGETQYF
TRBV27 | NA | CASSFGRGNEKLFF
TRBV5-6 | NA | CASSLATGQGFSYNSPLHF
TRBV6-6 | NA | CASSEITLTTVGELFF
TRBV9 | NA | CASSVEAGQPKKAFF
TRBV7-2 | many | CASRPGGGVTGELFF
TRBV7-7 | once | CASSLPRYFRVKLFF
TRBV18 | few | CASSVTDRDSPLHF
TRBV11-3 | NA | CASSCHQPQHF
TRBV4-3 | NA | CASSQDFSGRAVNTGELFF
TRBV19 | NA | CASSGRGHESKAFF
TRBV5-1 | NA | CASSSDSRFNEQFF
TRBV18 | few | CASSPGQTYNQPQHF
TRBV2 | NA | CASSEATGRNTEAFF
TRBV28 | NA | CASSSGTVNTEAFF
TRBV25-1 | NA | CASSEERAEAFF
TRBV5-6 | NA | CASSLLGRTGGGEQYF
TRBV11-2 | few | CASSRTGGNTIYF
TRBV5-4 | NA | CASSPRGVGADTQYF
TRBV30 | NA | CAWRLSGSIETQYF
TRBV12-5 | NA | CASGPHRLGELFF
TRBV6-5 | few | CASSRDRENQPQHF
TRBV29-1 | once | CSVDGEMNTEAFF
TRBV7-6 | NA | CASSPRELFF
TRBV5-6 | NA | CASSFGPQKEQYF
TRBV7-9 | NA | CASSSGGTAYNEQFF
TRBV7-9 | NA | CASSLGGSYEKLFF
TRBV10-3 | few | CAISQDTDTQYF